Listed below are T cell receptor beta chains from one sample, sequenced in a study of T cell responses to AZD1222 COVID-19 vaccine. Only in-frame clones appear in the TCRdb table, and some are missing; sequencing was by immunoSEQ multiplex PCR. Of some 120,000 clones in the sample, just under 95% were seen once. Source: peripheral blood, taken on day 0 of AZD1222 vaccination. The receptor set was obtained from an adult in good health. Both conserved end residues are part of each CDR3. D genes are given only for firm matches. Size is omitted from some rows. Given values are once, few, many or a class for expanded clones.

D gene: -; clone size: -; V gene: TRBV2; J gene: TRBJ1-1; CDR3 DNA: TGTGCCAGCAGTCCGACATATAACACTGAAGCTTTCTTT; CDR3 protein: CASSPTYNTEAFF
D gene: TRBD1; clone size: once; V gene: TRBV9; J gene: TRBJ2-3; CDR3 DNA: TGTGCCAGCAGCGCAGGACAGGGGACGGGCACAGATACGCAGTATTTT; CDR3 protein: CASSAGQGTGTDTQYF
D gene: -; clone size: -; V gene: TRBV14; J gene: TRBJ2-5; CDR3 DNA: TGTGCCAGCAGCCAAGGGACTAACCCTAAAGAGACCCAGTACTTC; CDR3 protein: CASSQGTNPKETQYF
D gene: -; clone size: once; V gene: TRBV7-9; J gene: TRBJ2-2; CDR3 DNA: TGTGCCAGCAGACCCGCGGGGTGGACACAGAACACCGGGGAGCTGTTTTTT; CDR3 protein: CASRPAGWTQNTGELFF
D gene: -; clone size: -; V gene: TRBV12-3/TRBV12-4; J gene: TRBJ2-7; CDR3 DNA: TGTGCCAGCAGTTTAGGGGCTAACTACGAGCAGTACTTC; CDR3 protein: CASSLGANYEQYF
D gene: -; clone size: -; V gene: TRBV18; J gene: TRBJ2-7; CDR3 DNA: TGTGCCAGCTCACTGGGACGGCGACCTCTACTGTACTTC; CDR3 protein: CASSLGRRPLLYF
D gene: TRBD1; clone size: -; V gene: TRBV6-1; J gene: TRBJ1-5; CDR3 DNA: TGTGCCAGCAGTGAAACAGGGGTTCAGAATCAGCCCCAGCATTTT; CDR3 protein: CASSETGVQNQPQHF
D gene: -; clone size: -; V gene: TRBV12-3/TRBV12-4; J gene: TRBJ1-2; CDR3 DNA: TGTGCCAGCAGTTTATACAGGGCCTATGGCTACACCTTC; CDR3 protein: CASSLYRAYGYTF
D gene: -; clone size: -; V gene: TRBV7-2; J gene: TRBJ1-5; CDR3 DNA: TGTGCCAGCAGCTTAGAGGGAGTCGGCAATCAGCCCCAGCATTTT; CDR3 protein: CASSLEGVGNQPQHF
D gene: TRBD1; clone size: -; V gene: TRBV14; J gene: TRBJ2-2; CDR3 DNA: TGTGCCAGCAGCCTTCGGACAGGCGCGAACACCGGGGAGCTGTTTTTT; CDR3 protein: CASSLRTGANTGELFF
D gene: -; clone size: -; V gene: TRBV11-2; J gene: TRBJ1-1; CDR3 DNA: TGTGCCAGCAGCTTAGGGGTGAACACTGAAGCTTTCTTT; CDR3 protein: CASSLGVNTEAFF